This T cell receptor beta chain emerged from a study of T cell responses to AZD1222 COVID-19 vaccine. General study findings and limits: Breadth and depth of Spike-specific TCRs rose after two AZD1222 doses.

This clone has more than one count but fewer than ten. Its antigen is not identified. The protocol was immunoSEQ multiplex PCR, while the TCRdb copy is restricted to in-frame clones and leaves out a portion. The sample shows about 160,000 clones, about nine tenths of them seen only once. The sample here was peripheral blood, taken on day 0 of AZD1222 vaccination. This clonotype was sampled from an adult in good health.

CDR3 nucleotide sequence: TGCAGCGTTGAAGGTACGCATGGCTACACCTTC. Translating it yields CSVEGTHGYTF. V gene TRBV29-1 combines with J gene TRBJ1-2; no clear D. The CDR3 totals 11 residues. Germline loops: CDR1 SQVTM, CDR2 ANQGSEA. Trimming took 1 base from V and 6 from J, leaving 6 bases between them.